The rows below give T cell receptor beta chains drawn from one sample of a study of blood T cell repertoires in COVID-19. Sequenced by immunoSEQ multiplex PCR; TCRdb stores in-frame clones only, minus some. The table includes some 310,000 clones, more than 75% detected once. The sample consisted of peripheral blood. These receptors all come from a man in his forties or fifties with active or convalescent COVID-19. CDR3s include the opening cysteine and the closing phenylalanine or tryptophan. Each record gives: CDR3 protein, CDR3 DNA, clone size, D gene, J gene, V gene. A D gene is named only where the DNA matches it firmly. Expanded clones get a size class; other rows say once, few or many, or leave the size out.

CDR3: CASSISINGPQHF
DNA: TGTGCCAGTAGTATAAGTATTAACGGGCCCCAGCATTTT
size: .
D: .
J: TRBJ1-5
V: TRBV19

CDR3: CASSLVASGGAAQYF
DNA: TGTGCCAGCAGCTTAGTAGCTAGCGGGGGGGCTGCTCAGTACTTC
size: few
D: TRBD2
J: TRBJ2-4
V: TRBV7-2

CDR3: CATSRVGDGQPQHF
DNA: TGTGCCACCAGCAGAGTAGGGGATGGTCAGCCCCAGCATTTT
size: .
D: .
J: TRBJ1-5
V: TRBV15

CDR3: CASTPSGQPPLHF
DNA: TGTGCCAGCACTCCTTCCGGACAGCCACCCCTCCACTTT
size: .
D: .
J: TRBJ1-6
V: TRBV28

CDR3: CASSQDMWQNTEAFF
DNA: TGCGCCAGCAGCCAAGACATGTGGCAGAACACTGAAGCTTTCTTT
size: .
D: .
J: TRBJ1-1
V: TRBV4-1

CDR3: CASSTPGQSSYNSPLHF
DNA: TGTGCCAGCAGTACGCCGGGACAGAGCTCCTATAATTCACCCCTCCACTTT
size: .
D: TRBD1
J: TRBJ1-6
V: TRBV6-2/TRBV6-3

CDR3: CATGLAGGPDTQYF
DNA: TGTGCCACCGGACTAGCGGGGGGTCCAGATACGCAGTATTTT
size: .
D: TRBD2
J: TRBJ2-3
V: TRBV19

CDR3: CASSSGHNEQFF
DNA: TGTGCCAGCAGTTCAGGGCACAATGAGCAGTTCTTC
size: .
D: .
J: TRBJ2-1
V: TRBV6-5

CDR3: CASSYRRVNEQFF
DNA: TGTGCCAGCAGTTACCGGAGGGTAAATGAGCAGTTCTTC
size: .
D: .
J: TRBJ2-1
V: TRBV6-6

CDR3: CASSISAGYREQFF
DNA: TGTGCCAGTAGTATTTCGGCAGGCTATCGGGAGCAGTTCTTC
size: .
D: .
J: TRBJ2-1
V: TRBV19

CDR3: CASSPPASGVTRDEQYF
DNA: TGTGCCAGCAGCCCTCCGGCTAGCGGGGTAACGAGGGACGAGCAGTACTTC
size: .
D: TRBD2
J: TRBJ2-7
V: TRBV5-5

CDR3: CASSTPPEGPNTEAFF
DNA: TGTGCCAGTAGTACCCCTCCGGAGGGACCTAACACTGAAGCTTTCTTT
size: .
D: .
J: TRBJ1-1
V: TRBV19

CDR3: CAIRLQDTQYF
DNA: TGTGCCATCAGGCTACAGGATACGCAGTATTTT
size: .
D: .
J: TRBJ2-3
V: TRBV10-3

CDR3: CASSDRLSSFGYTF
DNA: TGTGCCAGCAGTGACAGGTTAAGCTCGTTTGGCTACACCTTC
size: .
D: .
J: TRBJ1-2
V: TRBV2

CDR3: CASSARLAVGADTQYF
DNA: TGTGCCAGCAGCGCCCGACTAGCGGTGGGAGCGGATACGCAGTATTTT
size: .
D: TRBD2
J: TRBJ2-3
V: TRBV7-9

CDR3: CASSFRQDQPQHF
DNA: TGTGCCAGCAGCTTTCGACAGGACCAACCCCAGCATTTT
size: .
D: .
J: TRBJ1-5
V: TRBV7-2

CDR3: CASSRELDTEAFF
DNA: TGTGCCAGCTCCAGGGAATTGGACACTGAAGCTTTCTTT
size: once
D: .
J: TRBJ1-1
V: TRBV6-4

CDR3: CASSQASRDRDEKLFF
DNA: TGTGCCAGCAGCCAAGCGAGTAGGGACAGGGATGAAAAACTGTTTTTT
size: once
D: TRBD1
J: TRBJ1-4
V: TRBV3-1/TRBV3-2

CDR3: CASRTNRGPDYGYTF
DNA: TGTGCCAGCAGAACCAACAGGGGGCCAGACTATGGCTACACCTTC
size: .
D: TRBD1
J: TRBJ1-2
V: TRBV7-2

CDR3: CASSQELVLRNEQFF
DNA: TGCGCCAGCAGCCAAGAACTAGTGCTAAGAAATGAGCAGTTCTTC
size: .
D: .
J: TRBJ2-1
V: TRBV4-3

CDR3: CASSFSRVSTDTQYF
DNA: TGCGCCAGCAGCTTTTCGCGGGTTAGCACAGATACGCAGTATTTT
size: .
D: .
J: TRBJ2-3
V: TRBV5-1

CDR3: CASSSKTGTGKYEQYF
DNA: TGTGCCAGCAGCTCGAAAACCGGGACAGGGAAGTACGAGCAGTACTTC
size: once
D: TRBD1
J: TRBJ2-7
V: TRBV5-4

CDR3: CASSGMGGREAFF
DNA: TGTGCCAGCAGCGGAATGGGGGGTAGGGAAGCTTTCTTT
size: .
D: .
J: TRBJ1-1
V: TRBV9

CDR3: CASSPPNSGEQFF
DNA: TGTGCCAGCTCACCACCGAACAGCGGTGAGCAGTTCTTC
size: .
D: .
J: TRBJ2-1
V: TRBV18

CDR3: CASSQGQGNGYTF
DNA: TGTGCCAGCAGCCAGGGACAGGGTAATGGCTACACCTTC
size: .
D: TRBD1
J: TRBJ1-2
V: TRBV3-1/TRBV3-2

CDR3: CASSPDAQGNYGYTF
DNA: TGTGCCAGCTCACCCGATGCGCAGGGGAACTATGGCTACACCTTC
size: .
D: .
J: TRBJ1-2
V: TRBV18

CDR3: CASTQGQPNEKLFF
DNA: TGTGCCAGCACCCAGGGGCAGCCTAATGAAAAACTGTTTTTT
size: .
D: .
J: TRBJ1-4
V: TRBV4-2

CDR3: CASRGAGELFF
DNA: TGCGCCAGCAGAGGGGCCGGGGAGCTGTTTTTT
size: .
D: .
J: TRBJ2-2
V: TRBV5-1

CDR3: CASSVGQGETQYF
DNA: TGTGCCAGCAGCGTAGGACAGGGGGAGACCCAGTACTTC
size: .
D: TRBD1
J: TRBJ2-5
V: TRBV5-4

CDR3: CASSPQVEETQYF
DNA: TGCGCCAGCAGCCCACAGGTTGAAGAGACCCAGTACTTC
size: .
D: .
J: TRBJ2-5
V: TRBV5-1

CDR3: CASSLRVGRAEAFF
DNA: TGTGCCAGCAGCTTAAGAGTCGGGAGAGCTGAAGCTTTCTTT
size: .
D: .
J: TRBJ1-1
V: TRBV11-1

CDR3: CASRRGQPNTEAFF
DNA: TGTGCCAGCAGAAGAGGACAACCGAACACTGAAGCTTTCTTT
size: .
D: .
J: TRBJ1-1
V: TRBV2

CDR3: CASSETPGRLNEKLFF
DNA: TGCGCCAGCAGCGAGACTCCAGGGCGCTTAAATGAAAAACTGTTTTTT
size: once
D: .
J: TRBJ1-4
V: TRBV5-1

CDR3: CASTGQGGNYGYTF
DNA: TGTGCCAGTACCGGACAGGGGGGGAACTATGGCTACACCTTC
size: .
D: TRBD1
J: TRBJ1-2
V: TRBV19

CDR3: CASSIARDSTQGYEQYF
DNA: TGTGCCAGTAGTATAGCCCGGGACAGCACCCAGGGCTACGAGCAGTACTTC
size: .
D: TRBD1
J: TRBJ2-7
V: TRBV19

CDR3: CASKYSNLGGETQYF
DNA: TGTGCCAGCAAATACTCAAACCTGGGGGGGGAGACCCAGTACTTC
size: .
D: TRBD2
J: TRBJ2-5
V: TRBV2

CDR3: CASSRSVTDTQYF
DNA: TGTGCCAGCAGTCGTAGCGTCACAGATACGCAGTATTTT
size: once
D: .
J: TRBJ2-3
V: TRBV7-3

CDR3: CASGLVGGTRSGANVLTF
DNA: TGTGCCAGTGGCCTGGTGGGGGGAACCCGATCGGGGGCCAACGTCCTGACTTTC
size: .
D: .
J: TRBJ2-6
V: TRBV19

CDR3: CASSQDTSGGNTGELFF
DNA: TGCGCCAGCAGCCAAGACACTAGCGGGGGGAACACCGGGGAGCTGTTTTTT
size: .
D: TRBD2
J: TRBJ2-2
V: TRBV4-3

CDR3: CASSIDRGSYEQYF
DNA: TGCGCCAGCAGCATTGACAGGGGGTCCTACGAGCAGTACTTC
size: .
D: TRBD1
J: TRBJ2-7
V: TRBV5-1